These 9 T cell receptor beta chains came from one sample sequenced in a study of monozygotic twins with cystic fibrosis. Assay: immunoSEQ multiplex PCR; the TCRdb copy retains only in-frame clones and omits some. Among fewer than 30,000 clones listed, 90% were seen once. The sequenced material came from blood. These receptor sequences come from a girl aged 2 to 9 with cystic fibrosis.

This chain links TRBV25-1 with TRBJ1-4, with a possible D match to TRBD1 (5 bases). CDR3 length: 12 residues. Deletions cut 1 base from V and 8 bases from J, with 5 bases between. Germline V gene lookup returns CDR1 MGHDK and CDR2 SYGVNS. CDR3 DNA: TGTGCCAGCAGTGAATGGGGGGAAAAACTGTTTTTT. This gives the protein CASSEWGEKLFF.

This chain joins TRBV6-1 and TRBJ2-2; D not resolved. Germline CDR1 reads MNHNS; CDR2 reads SASEGT. Trimming left V 6 bases short and J 3 bases short, with 2 bases between. The length of the CDR3 is 11 residues. CDR3 region: CASRDTGELFF. CDR3 nucleotides: TGTGCCAGCAGGGACACCGGGGAGCTGTTTTTT.

V and J are TRBV7-8 and TRBJ1-3; 8 bases map to TRBD1. The CDR3 extends over 18 amino acids. Germline trimming cut 1 base from V and 8 bases from J; bases unmatched to any gene: 16. CDR1 SGHVS and CDR2 FQNEAQ come from the germline V gene. CDR3 in DNA: TGTGCCAGCAGCTTAGTTCTAGGTGGCGGGACAGGCGGGTACACCATATATTTT. Its protein is CASSLVLGGGTGGYTIYF.

The chain combines TRBV5-1 with TRBJ2-1, with 11 nucleotides matching TRBD2. V shed 5 bases and J 8 bases; nucleotides not matched to a gene: 12. The CDR3 covers 16 residues. The V gene's germline CDR1 is SGHRS and CDR2 YFSETQ. CDR3 protein: CASSPKGSSGGYEQFF. CDR3 DNA sequence: TGCGCCAGCAGTCCAAAAGGCTCTAGCGGGGGGTATGAGCAGTTCTTC.

The chain carries TRBV4-2 and TRBJ2-3; TRBD1 agrees at 10 bases. Unmatched junction bases numbered 9, after V lost 3 bases and J lost 0 bases. In germline, CDR1 is LGHNA, CDR2 YNFKEQ. The CDR3 extends over 18 amino acids. CDR3 sequence reads: CASSHLTGGGTSTDTQYF. The CDR3 DNA sequence: TGTGCCAGCAGCCATTTGACAGGGGGCGGTACTAGCACAGATACGCAGTATTTT.

The rearrangement joins TRBV27 to TRBJ1-5; possible D gene TRBD1, 5 bases. The CDR3 sequence is 15 residues long. Germline-derived CDR1 and CDR2 are MNHEY and SMNVEV (reference sequence). With 5 bases removed from V and 7 bases from J, the gap between germline ends came to 18 bases. The DNA of the CDR3 is TGTGCCAGCAGTCAACATTGGGGGGAAGTGCAGCCCCAGCATTTT. It specifies CASSQHWGEVQPQHF.

The V gene is TRBV6-6, the J gene TRBJ2-7; TRBD2 matches 7 bases. Germline loops: CDR1 MNHNY, CDR2 SVGAGI (reference sequence). The CDR3 consists of 15 residues. J was trimmed by 3 bases and V by 0 bases; bases with no gene match: 5. DNA of the CDR3: TGTGCCAGCAGTTACTCGAGCGGGGTCAACTACGAGCAGTACTTC. Its translation is CASSYSSGVNYEQYF.

The chain links TRBV30 to TRBJ1-5; the match to TRBD1 covers 7 bases. The junction had 6 bases not matched to a gene; V was cut back by 3 bases and J by 4 bases. The CDR3 spans 14 residues. CDR1 is GTSNPN, CDR2 SVGIG, per germline (reference sequence). In nucleotides, the CDR3 is TGTGCCTGGAGGCCGACAGGGTTTAATCAGCCCCAGCATTTT. Its translation is CAWRPTGFNQPQHF.

The chain joins TRBV2 to TRBJ1-2; weak D call: TRBD1 (5 bases). CDR1 is SNHLY and CDR2 is FYNNEI in the germline V gene. The CDR3 has 13 amino acids. V lost 7 bases and J 3 bases, leaving 12 bases between the germline ends. CDR3: CASILGRDYGYTF. The DNA of the CDR3 is TGTGCCAGCATATTGGGCAGGGACTATGGCTACACCTTC.